The 2 T cell receptor beta chains presented below share a single source sample, sequenced in a study of monozygotic twins with inflammatory bowel disease. Using the 5' RACE reads, TCRdb records one entry per CDR3 protein without DNA. With roughly 200,000 distinct CDR3 sequences in the sample, the ten largest clones hold roughly 1.7%. The sequencing input was blood. Receptors were obtained from a human donor with ulcerative colitis or Crohn's disease, or a healthy co-twin of an affected twin (not recorded which).

The chain combines TRBV6-1 with TRBJ2-4. Germline V gene lookup returns CDR1 MNHNS and CDR2 SASEGT. This CDR3 region has 15 residues. CDR3 in amino acids: CASSAGGLSKNIQYF.

The genes are TRBV6-2 or TRBV6-3 and TRBJ2-4. Germline CDR1 reads MNHEY; CDR2 reads SVGEGT. The CDR3 is 14 amino acids. CDR3 sequence reads: CASSLGFPKNIQYF.